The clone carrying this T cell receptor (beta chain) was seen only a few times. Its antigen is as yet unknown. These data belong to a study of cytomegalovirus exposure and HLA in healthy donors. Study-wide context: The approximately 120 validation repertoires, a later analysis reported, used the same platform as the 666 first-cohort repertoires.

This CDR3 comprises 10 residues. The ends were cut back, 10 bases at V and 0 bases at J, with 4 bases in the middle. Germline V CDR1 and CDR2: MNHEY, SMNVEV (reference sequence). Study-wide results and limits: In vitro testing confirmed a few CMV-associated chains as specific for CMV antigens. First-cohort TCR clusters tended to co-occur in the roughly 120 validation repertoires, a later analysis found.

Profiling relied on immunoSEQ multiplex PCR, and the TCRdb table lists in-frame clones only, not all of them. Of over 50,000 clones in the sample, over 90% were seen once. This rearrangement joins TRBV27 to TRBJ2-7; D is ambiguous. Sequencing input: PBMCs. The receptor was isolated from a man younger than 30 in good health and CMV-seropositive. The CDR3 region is CATSSYEQYF. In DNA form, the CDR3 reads TGTGCCACCTCCTCCTACGAGCAGTACTTC.